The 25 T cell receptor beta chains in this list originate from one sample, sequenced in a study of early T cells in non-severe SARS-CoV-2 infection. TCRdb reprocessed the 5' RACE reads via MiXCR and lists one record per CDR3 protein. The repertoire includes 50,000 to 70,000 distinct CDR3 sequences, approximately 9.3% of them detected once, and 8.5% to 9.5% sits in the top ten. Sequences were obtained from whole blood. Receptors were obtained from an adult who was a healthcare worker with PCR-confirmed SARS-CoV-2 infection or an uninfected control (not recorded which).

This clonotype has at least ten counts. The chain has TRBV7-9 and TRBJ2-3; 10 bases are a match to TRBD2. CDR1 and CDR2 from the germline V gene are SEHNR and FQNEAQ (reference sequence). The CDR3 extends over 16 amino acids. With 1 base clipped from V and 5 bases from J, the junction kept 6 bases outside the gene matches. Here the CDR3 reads CASSLEPGLARDTQYF. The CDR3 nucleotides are TGTGCCAGCAGCTTAGAACCGGGACTAGCGAGAGATACGCAGTATTTT.

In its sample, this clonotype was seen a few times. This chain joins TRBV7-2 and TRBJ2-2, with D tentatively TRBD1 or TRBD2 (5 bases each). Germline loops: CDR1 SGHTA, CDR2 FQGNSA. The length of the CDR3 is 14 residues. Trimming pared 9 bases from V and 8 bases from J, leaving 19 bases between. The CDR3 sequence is CASSQGPSMGELFF. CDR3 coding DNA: TGTGCCAGTTCCCAGGGACCTTCGATGGGGGAGCTGTTTTTT.

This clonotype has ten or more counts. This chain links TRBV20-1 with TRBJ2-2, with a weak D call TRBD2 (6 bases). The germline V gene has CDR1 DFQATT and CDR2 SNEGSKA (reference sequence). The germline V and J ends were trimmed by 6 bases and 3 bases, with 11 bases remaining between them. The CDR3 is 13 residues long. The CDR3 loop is CSAPGLDTGELFF. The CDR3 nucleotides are TGCAGTGCCCCGGGACTGGACACCGGGGAGCTGTTTTTT.

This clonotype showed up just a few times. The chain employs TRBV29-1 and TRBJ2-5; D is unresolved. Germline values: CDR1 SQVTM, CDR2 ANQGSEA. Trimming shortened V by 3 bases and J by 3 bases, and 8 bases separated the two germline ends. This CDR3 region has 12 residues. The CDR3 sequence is CSVEGSKETQYF. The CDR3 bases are TGCAGCGTTGAGGGCAGTAAAGAGACCCAGTACTTC.

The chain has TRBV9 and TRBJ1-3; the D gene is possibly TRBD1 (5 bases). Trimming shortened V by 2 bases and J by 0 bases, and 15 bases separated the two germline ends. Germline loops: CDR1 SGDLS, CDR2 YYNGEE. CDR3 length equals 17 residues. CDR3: CASSVTDSSYSGNTIYF. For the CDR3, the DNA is TGTGCCAGCAGCGTCACTGACAGCTCATACTCTGGAAACACCATATATTTT.

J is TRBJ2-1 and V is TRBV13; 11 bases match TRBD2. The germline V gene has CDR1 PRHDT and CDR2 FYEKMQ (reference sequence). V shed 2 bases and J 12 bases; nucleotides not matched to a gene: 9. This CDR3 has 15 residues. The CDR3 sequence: CASSLLAGGNAWQFF. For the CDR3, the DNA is TGTGCCAGCAGCTTACTAGCGGGGGGAAATGCTTGGCAGTTCTTC.

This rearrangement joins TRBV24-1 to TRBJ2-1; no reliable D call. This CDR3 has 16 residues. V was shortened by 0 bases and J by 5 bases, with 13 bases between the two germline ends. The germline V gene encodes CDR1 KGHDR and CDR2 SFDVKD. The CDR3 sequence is CATSDLDSTVDNEQFF. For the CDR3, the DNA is TGTGCCACCAGTGATTTGGACTCAACGGTCGACAATGAGCAGTTCTTC.

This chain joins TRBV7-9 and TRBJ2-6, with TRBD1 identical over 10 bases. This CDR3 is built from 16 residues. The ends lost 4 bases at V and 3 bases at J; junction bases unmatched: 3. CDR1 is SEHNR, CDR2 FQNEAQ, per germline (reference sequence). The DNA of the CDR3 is TGTGCCAGCAGCTGGACAGGGGGAGGTGGGGCCAACGTCCTGACTTTC. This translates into CASSWTGGGGANVLTF.

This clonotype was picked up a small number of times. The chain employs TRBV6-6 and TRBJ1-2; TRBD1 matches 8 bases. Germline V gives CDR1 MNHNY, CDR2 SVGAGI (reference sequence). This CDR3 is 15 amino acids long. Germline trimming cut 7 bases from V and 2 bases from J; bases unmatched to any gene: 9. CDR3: CASTSFWTGNYGYTF. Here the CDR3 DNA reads TGTGCCAGCACGTCTTTTTGGACAGGGAACTATGGCTACACCTTC.

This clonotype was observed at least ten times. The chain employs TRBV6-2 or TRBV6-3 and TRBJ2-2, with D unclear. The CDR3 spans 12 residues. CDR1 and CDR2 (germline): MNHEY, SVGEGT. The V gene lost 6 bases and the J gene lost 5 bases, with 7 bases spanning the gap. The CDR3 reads CASRLDTGELFF. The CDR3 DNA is TGTGCCAGCAGGCTGGATACCGGGGAGCTGTTTTTT.

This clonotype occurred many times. CDR3 sequence reads: CASSLDLWEKLFF. Written as DNA, the CDR3 is TGTGCCAGCAGTTTAGATCTTTGGGAAAAACTGTTTTTT. The chain carries TRBV12-3 or TRBV12-4 and TRBJ1-4; unclear D gene. The V end lost 1 base, the J end lost 8 bases, and 8 bases lay between the germline ends. The CDR3 contains 13 residues.

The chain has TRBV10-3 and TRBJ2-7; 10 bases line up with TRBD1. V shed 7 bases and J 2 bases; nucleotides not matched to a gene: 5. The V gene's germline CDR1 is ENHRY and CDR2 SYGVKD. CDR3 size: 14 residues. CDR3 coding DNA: TGTGCCATCATGGGGACAGGGGCGGCCTACGAGCAGTACTTC. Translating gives CAIMGTGAAYEQYF.

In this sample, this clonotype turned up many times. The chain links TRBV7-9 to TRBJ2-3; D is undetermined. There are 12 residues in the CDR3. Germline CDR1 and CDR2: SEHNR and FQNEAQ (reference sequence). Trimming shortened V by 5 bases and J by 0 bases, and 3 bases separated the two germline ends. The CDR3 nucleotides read TGTGCCAGCAGCCGCAGCACAGATACGCAGTATTTT. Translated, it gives CASSRSTDTQYF.

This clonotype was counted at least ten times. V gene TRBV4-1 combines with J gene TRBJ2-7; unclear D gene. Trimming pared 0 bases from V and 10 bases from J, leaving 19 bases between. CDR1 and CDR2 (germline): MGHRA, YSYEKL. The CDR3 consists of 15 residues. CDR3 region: CASSQEGRPTERQYF. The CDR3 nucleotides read TGCGCCAGCAGCCAAGAAGGACGACCTACTGAGCGCCAGTACTTC.

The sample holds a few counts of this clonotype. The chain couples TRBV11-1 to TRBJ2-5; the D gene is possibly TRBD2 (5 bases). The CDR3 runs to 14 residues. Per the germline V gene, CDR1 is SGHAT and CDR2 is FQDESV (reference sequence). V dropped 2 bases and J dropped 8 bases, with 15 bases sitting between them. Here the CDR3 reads CASSLPRTGSTQYF. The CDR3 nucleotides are TGTGCCAGCAGCTTACCACGGACTGGTTCTACCCAGTACTTC.

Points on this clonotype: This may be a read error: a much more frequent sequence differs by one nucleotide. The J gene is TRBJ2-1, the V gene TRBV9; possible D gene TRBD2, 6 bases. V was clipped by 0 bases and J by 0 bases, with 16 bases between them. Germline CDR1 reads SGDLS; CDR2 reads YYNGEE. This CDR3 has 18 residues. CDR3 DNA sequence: TGTGCCAGCAGCGTAGAAGGGGACTCGACTCGCTCCTACAATGAGCAGTTCTTC. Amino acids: CASSVEGDSTRSYNEQFF.

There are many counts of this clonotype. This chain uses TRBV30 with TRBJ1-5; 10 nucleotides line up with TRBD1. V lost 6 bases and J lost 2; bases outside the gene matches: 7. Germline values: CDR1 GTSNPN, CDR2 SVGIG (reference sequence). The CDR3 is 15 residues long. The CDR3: CACQTGTGGNQPQHF. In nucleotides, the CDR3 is TGTGCCTGCCAAACCGGGACAGGGGGCAATCAGCCCCAGCATTTT. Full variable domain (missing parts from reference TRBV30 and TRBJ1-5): SQTIHQWPATLVQPVGSPLSLECTVEGTSNPNLYWYRQAAGRGLQLLFYSVGIGQISSEVPQNLSASRPQDRQFILSSKKLLLSDSGFYLCACQTGTGGNQPQHFGDGTRLSIL.

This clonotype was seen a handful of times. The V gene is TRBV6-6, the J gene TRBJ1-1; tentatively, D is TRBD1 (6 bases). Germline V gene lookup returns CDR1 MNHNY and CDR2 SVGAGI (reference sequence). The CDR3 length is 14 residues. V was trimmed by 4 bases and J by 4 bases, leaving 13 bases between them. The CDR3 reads CASSLQGSGTEAFF. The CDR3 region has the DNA TGTGCCAGCAGTTTACAGGGTTCCGGCACTGAAGCTTTCTTT.

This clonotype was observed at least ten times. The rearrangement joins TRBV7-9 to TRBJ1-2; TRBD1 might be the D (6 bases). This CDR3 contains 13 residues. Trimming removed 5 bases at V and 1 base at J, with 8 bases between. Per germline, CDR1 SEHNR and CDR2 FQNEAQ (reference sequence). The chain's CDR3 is CASSRTDNYGYTF. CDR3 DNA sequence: TGTGCCAGCAGCCGGACAGATAACTATGGCTACACCTTC.

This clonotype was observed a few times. The CDR3 is CASSESDGVAKNIQYF. The CDR3 bases are TGTGCCAGCAGTGAGTCGGACGGCGTAGCCAAAAACATTCAGTACTTC. The chain couples TRBV6-4 to TRBJ2-4; D remains ambiguous. This CDR3 region has 16 residues. CDR1 MRHNA and CDR2 SNTAGT come from the germline V gene. The V gene lost 3 bases and the J gene lost 0 bases, with 12 bases spanning the gap.

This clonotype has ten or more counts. CDR3 DNA sequence: TGCAGTGCCCCTTGGATCGGGATCGAGACCCAGTACTTC. Encoded protein: CSAPWIGIETQYF. The chain recombines TRBV20-1 with TRBJ2-5; possible D gene TRBD2, 5 bases. There are 13 residues in the CDR3. The V gene lost 6 bases and the J gene lost 5 bases, with 16 bases spanning the gap. Germline-derived CDR1 and CDR2 are DFQATT and SNEGSKA (reference sequence).

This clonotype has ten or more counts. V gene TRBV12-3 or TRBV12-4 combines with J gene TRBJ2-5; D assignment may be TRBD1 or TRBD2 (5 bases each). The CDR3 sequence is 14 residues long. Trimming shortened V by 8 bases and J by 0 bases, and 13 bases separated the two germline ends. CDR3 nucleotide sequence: TGTGCCAGCCTAGGGGACCCTTACCAAGAGACCCAGTACTTC. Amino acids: CASLGDPYQETQYF.

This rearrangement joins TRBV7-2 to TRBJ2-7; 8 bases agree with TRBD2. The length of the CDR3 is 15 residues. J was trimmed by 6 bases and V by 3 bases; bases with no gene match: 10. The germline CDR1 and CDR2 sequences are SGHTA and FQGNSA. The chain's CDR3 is CASSFEAGVVGEQYF. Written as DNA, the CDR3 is TGTGCCAGCAGCTTCGAAGCGGGAGTAGTCGGCGAGCAGTACTTC. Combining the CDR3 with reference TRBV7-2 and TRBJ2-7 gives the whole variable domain GAGVSQSPSNKVTEKGKDVELRCDPISGHTALYWYRQSLGQGLEFLIYFQGNSAPDKSGLPSDRFSAERTGGSVSTLTIQRTQQEDSAVYLCASSFEAGVVGEQYFGPGTRLTVT.

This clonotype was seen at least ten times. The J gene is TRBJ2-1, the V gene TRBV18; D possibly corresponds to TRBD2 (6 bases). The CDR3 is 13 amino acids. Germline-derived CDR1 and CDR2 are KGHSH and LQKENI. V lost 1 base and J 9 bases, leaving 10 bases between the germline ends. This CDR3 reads CASSPHTGGEQFF. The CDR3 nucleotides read TGTGCCAGCTCACCACATACCGGGGGTGAGCAGTTCTTC.

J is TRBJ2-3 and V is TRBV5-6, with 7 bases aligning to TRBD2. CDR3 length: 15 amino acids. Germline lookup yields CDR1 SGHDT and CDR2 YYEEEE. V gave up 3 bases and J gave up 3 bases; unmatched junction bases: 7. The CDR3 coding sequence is TGTGCCAGCAGCTGGGAGGGCGGGAGTACAGATACGCAGTATTTT. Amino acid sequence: CASSWEGGSTDTQYF. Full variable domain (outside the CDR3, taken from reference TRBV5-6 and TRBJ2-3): DAGVTQSPTHLIKTRGQQVTLRCSPKSGHDTVSWYQQALGQGPQFIFQYYEEEERQRGNFPDRFSGHQFPNYSSELNVNALLLGDSALYLCASSWEGGSTDTQYFGPGTRLTVL.